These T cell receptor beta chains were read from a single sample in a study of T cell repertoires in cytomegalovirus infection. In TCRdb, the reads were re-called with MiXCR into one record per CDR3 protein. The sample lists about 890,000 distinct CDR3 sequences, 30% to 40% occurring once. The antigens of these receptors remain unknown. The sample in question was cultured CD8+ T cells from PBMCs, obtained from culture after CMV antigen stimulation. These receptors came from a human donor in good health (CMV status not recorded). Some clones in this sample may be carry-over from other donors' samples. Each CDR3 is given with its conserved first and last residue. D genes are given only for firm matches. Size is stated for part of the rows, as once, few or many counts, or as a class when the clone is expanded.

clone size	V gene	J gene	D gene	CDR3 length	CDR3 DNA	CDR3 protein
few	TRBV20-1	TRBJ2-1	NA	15	TGCAGTGCTAGAGTTCCGAGACAAATGGAGGATGAGCAGTTCTTC	CSARVPRQMEDEQFF
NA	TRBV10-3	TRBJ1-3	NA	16	TGTGCCATCAGGCAACAGGTTTATTCTGCTGGAAACACCATATATTTT	CAIRQQVYSAGNTIYF
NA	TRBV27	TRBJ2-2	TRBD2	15	TGTGCCAGCAGTTTAGTAGCGGGGGGCATCGGGGAGCTGTTTTTT	CASSLVAGGIGELFF
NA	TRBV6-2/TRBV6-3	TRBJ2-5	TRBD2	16	TGTGCCAGCAGTTACTCGAGCGGGGTCTACCAAGAGACCCAGTACTTC	CASSYSSGVYQETQYF
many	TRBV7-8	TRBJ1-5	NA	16	TGTGCCAGCAGCTTAGGGGTCCGAAACCTCAATCAGCCCCAGCATTTT	CASSLGVRNLNQPQHF
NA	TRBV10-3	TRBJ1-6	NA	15	TGTGCCATCAGGGGGGACAAGCTAAATAATTCACCCCTCCACTTT	CAIRGDKLNNSPLHF
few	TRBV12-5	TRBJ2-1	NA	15	TGTGCTAGTGGTAATCACCCGAGCTCCTACAATGAGCAGTTCTTC	CASGNHPSSYNEQFF
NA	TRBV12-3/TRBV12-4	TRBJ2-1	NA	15	TGTGCCAGCAGTTTAGACGGTGGGAGACACAATGAGCAGTTCTTC	CASSLDGGRHNEQFF
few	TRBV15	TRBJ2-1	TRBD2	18	TGTGCCACCAGCCCCCGGCGGGCGGGGGGGCCCACACACAATGAGCAGTTCTTC	CATSPRRAGGPTHNEQFF
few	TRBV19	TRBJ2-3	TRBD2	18	TGTGCCAGTAGTCTGATACCGGGACTAGCGATTGGCACAGATACGCAGTATTTT	CASSLIPGLAIGTDTQYF
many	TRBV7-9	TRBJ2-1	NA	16	TGTGCCAGCAGCCCATTGGAGGGGGCCCGCTACAATGAGCAGTTCTTC	CASSPLEGARYNEQFF
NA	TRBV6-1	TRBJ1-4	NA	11	TGTGCCAGCGCCAGTCGGGAAAAACTGTTTTTT	CASASREKLFF
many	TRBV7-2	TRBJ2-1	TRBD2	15	TGTGCCAGCAGCCCAGGACTAGCGGGGAGCAATGAGCAGTTCTTC	CASSPGLAGSNEQFF
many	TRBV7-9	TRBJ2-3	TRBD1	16	TGTGCCAGCAGCGACATAGGGGGGACAGGGGCAGATACGCAGTATTTT	CASSDIGGTGADTQYF
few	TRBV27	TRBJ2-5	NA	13	TGTGCCAGCATGCGGCGGGAAGAAGAGACCCAGTACTTC	CASMRREEETQYF
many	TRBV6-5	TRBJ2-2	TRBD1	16	TGTGCCAGCAGAACCCCCGGGACAGGGGGTTCCGGGGAGCTGTTTTTT	CASRTPGTGGSGELFF
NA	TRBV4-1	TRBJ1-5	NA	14	TGCGCCAGCAGCCAAGTACCCCCGGACCAGCCCCAGCATTTT	CASSQVPPDQPQHF
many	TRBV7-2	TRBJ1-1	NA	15	TGTGCCAGCAGCTTAGCGCTGCAGGGGATGGATGAAGCTTTCTTT	CASSLALQGMDEAFF
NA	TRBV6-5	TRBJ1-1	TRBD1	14	TGTGCCAGCAGTCAACAGGGGGCGAGGACTGAAGCTTTCTTT	CASSQQGARTEAFF
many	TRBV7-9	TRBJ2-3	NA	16	TGTGCCAGCAGCCCCGAGCGGCACAGGAGGCCAGATACGCAGTATTTT	CASSPERHRRPDTQYF
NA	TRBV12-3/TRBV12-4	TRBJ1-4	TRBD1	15	TGTGCCAGCACCCAGGGACAGGGTGGGAGGGAAAAACTGTTTTTT	CASTQGQGGREKLFF
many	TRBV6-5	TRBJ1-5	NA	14	TGTGCCAGCAGTTACGGACAGTCCAATCAGCCCCAGCATTTT	CASSYGQSNQPQHF
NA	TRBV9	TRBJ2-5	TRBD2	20	TGTGCCAGCAGCCCATATCAGTGGGCTAGCGGGGGCCCGGGGAAAGAGACCCAGTACTTC	CASSPYQWASGGPGKETQYF
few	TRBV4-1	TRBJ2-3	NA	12	TGCGCCAGCAGCCAACCTGGGGCTACGCAGTATTTT	CASSQPGATQYF
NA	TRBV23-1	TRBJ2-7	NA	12	TGCGCCAGCAGTCACACAGTTTGCGAGCAGTACTTC	CASSHTVCEQYF
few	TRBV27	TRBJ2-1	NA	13	TGTGCCAGCAGTCTTTATGGGGGAGATGAGCAGTTCTTC	CASSLYGGDEQFF
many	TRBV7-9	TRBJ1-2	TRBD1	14	TGTGCCAGCAGCCGGGGACAGATGATGTACGGCTACACCTTC	CASSRGQMMYGYTF
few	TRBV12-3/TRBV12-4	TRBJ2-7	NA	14	TGTGCCAGCAGTCATTACTCCAACGGTTACGAGCAGTACTTC	CASSHYSNGYEQYF
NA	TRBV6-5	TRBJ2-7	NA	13	TGTGCCAACAGTGGACTGGACCTCTTGGAGCAGTACTTC	CANSGLDLLEQYF
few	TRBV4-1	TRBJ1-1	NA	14	TGCGCCAGCAGCCAAGCCCAGGGACCCACTGAAGCTTTCTTT	CASSQAQGPTEAFF
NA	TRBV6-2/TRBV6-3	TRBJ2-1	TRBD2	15	TGTGCCAGCAGCCGTAGCGGGGGGCTCGCAGGAGAGCAGTTCTTC	CASSRSGGLAGEQFF
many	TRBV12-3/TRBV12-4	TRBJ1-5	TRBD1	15	TGTGCCAGCAGTTTAGGGCCAGGGGGAAATCAGCCCCAGCATTTT	CASSLGPGGNQPQHF
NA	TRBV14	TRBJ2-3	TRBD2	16	TGTGCCAGCAGCCAGTCGGGACTAGAGAGGGCAGATACGCAGTATTTT	CASSQSGLERADTQYF
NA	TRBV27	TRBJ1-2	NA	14	TGTGCCAGCAGGATACAGGGTTCAAGCTATGGCTACACCTTC	CASRIQGSSYGYTF
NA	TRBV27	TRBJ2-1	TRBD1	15	TGTGCCAGCAGTTCCCGGGACAGTTTTTACAATGAGCAGTTCTTC	CASSSRDSFYNEQFF
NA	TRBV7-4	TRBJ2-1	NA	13	TGTGCCAGCAGCTTAAGACCTACGGATGAGCAGTTCTTC	CASSLRPTDEQFF
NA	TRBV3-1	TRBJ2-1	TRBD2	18	TGTGCCAGCAGCCATTCCGGGCTAGCGGGGGGGCAGTACGGTGAGCAGTTCTTC	CASSHSGLAGGQYGEQFF
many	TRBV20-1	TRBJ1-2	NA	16	TGCAGTGCTCCGAACCGGGACTACAAAAAGGACTATGGCTACACCTTC	CSAPNRDYKKDYGYTF
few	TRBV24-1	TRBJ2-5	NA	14	TGTGCCCCTCCGGGGGGCGGGCCCAGAGAGACCCAGTACTTC	CAPPGGGPRETQYF
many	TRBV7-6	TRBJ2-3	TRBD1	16	TGTGCCAGCAGCTCGGGACAGGGGGCTGGCACAGATACGCAGTATTTT	CASSSGQGAGTDTQYF
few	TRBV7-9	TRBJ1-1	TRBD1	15	TGTGCCAGCAGGGGAATGGACAGGGAAAGCACTGAAGCTTTCTTT	CASRGMDRESTEAFF
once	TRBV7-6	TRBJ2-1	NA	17	TGTGCCAGCAGCCTATTTTCCCCCCTACGGCCCGACGATGAGCAGTTATTC	CASSLFSPLRPDDEQLF
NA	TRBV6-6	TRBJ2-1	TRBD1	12	TGTGCCAGCAGACGGACAGGGGGCGAGCAGTTCTTC	CASRRTGGEQFF
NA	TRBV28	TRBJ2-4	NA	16	TGTGCCAGCATGAGTTACGGCAATAAAGCCAAAAACATTCAGTACTTC	CASMSYGNKAKNIQYF
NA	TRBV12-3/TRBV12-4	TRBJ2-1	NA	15	TGTGCCAGCACCCCACAGGGAAAAGCCTACAATGAGCAGTTCTTC	CASTPQGKAYNEQFF
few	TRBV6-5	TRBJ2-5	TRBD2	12	TGTGCCAGCGGGAGGGTTGCAGAGACCCAGTACTTC	CASGRVAETQYF
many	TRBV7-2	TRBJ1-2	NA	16	TGTGCCAGCAGCTTCGCCACAGGACCCGATGGGTATGGCTACACCTTC	CASSFATGPDGYGYTF
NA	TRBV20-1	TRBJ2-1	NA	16	TGCAGTGCTAGAGAACCAGGGGTGGGGTCCTACAATGAGCAGTTCTTC	CSAREPGVGSYNEQFF
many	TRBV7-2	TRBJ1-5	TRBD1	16	TGTGCCAGCAGCAAACGGGACAGGGGTGTTTTAAAGCCCCAGCATTTT	CASSKRDRGVLKPQHF
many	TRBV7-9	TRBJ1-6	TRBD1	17	TGTGCCAGCAGCTACAGGGGTTCGGACCTCTATAATTCACCCCTCCACTTT	CASSYRGSDLYNSPLHF
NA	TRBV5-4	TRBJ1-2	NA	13	TGTGCCAGCAGCTCATTGGGACAAGATGGCTACACCTTC	CASSSLGQDGYTF
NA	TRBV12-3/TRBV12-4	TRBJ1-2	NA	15	TGTGCCAGCAGTTTAGCAGGCGGGGTGGTCTATGGCTACACCTTC	CASSLAGGVVYGYTF
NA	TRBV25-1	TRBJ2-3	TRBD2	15	TGTGCCAGCACACCACTAGCGGGGGGTACAGATACGCAGTATTTT	CASTPLAGGTDTQYF
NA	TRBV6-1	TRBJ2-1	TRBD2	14	TGTGCCAGCAGTGACGGACTAGCGGGGGATGAGCAGTTCTTC	CASSDGLAGDEQFF
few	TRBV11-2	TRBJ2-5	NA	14	TGTGCCAGCAGCTTGTCAGGGCTTGGGGAGACCCAGTACTTC	CASSLSGLGETQYF
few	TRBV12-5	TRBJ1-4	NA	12	TGTGCTAGTGGTGCGGGGAATGAAAAACTGTTTTTT	CASGAGNEKLFF